The T cell receptor beta chain under discussion was sequenced for a study of shared clonotypes between healthy human individuals. Notes on the study in general: A reduction in generation probabilities was seen for non-shared clonotypes relative to those shared by all four donors.

On this clone: Its antigen remains unidentified.

Sorted-subset replicate PCRs used 150 to 200 ng of genomic DNA. This amount corresponded to about 30,000 T cell genomes. Assay used: immunoSEQ multiplex PCR; TCRdb lists only in-frame clones, some missing. The sample lists some 500,000 clones, around 96% occurring once. All of the donors resided in Nashville, Tennessee, and each was a Caucasian adult. This TCR was sampled from a woman aged 30 to 39 in good health. The sequenced sample was naive CD4+ T cells sorted from blood. Specified subset: CD45RA+ positively selected.

This CDR3 reads CASSLPGTVKYEQYF. The CDR3 DNA reads TGTGCCAGCAGCCTGCCCGGGACAGTAAAATACGAGCAGTACTTC. The chain links TRBV5-4 to TRBJ2-7, with 7 bases lining up with TRBD1. This CDR3 has 15 residues. Unmatched junction bases numbered 11, after V lost 4 bases and J lost 4 bases. Germline-derived CDR1 and CDR2 are SGHNT and YYREEE (reference sequence). Full variable domain (outside the CDR3, taken from reference TRBV5-4 and TRBJ2-7): ETGVTQSPTHLIKTRGQQVTLRCSSQSGHNTVSWYQQALGQGPQFIFQYYREEENGRGNFPPRFSGLQFPNYSSELNVNALELDDSALYLCASSLPGTVKYEQYFGPGTRLTVT.